Included here is one TCR beta chain sequence, with context. This entry comes from a study of OX40 agonist ivuxolimab in advanced cancers. Clones were read by immunoSEQ multiplex PCR, and TCRdb kept only the in-frame ones, dropping some. The data contain some 40,000 clones, around nine tenths of them singletons. The CDR3 contains 15 residues. Looked up from germline, CDR1 is MNHNS and CDR2 is SASEGT. V lost 0 bases to trimming and J lost 6 bases, with 12 bases between them. Sequencing used CD4+ or CD8+ T cells sorted from blood, obtained in a trial of the OX40 agonist ivuxolimab. The clonotype originates from an adult with an advanced solid tumor such as melanoma, head and neck, liver or kidney cancer. The chain combines TRBV6-1 with TRBJ1-5, with D perhaps TRBD1 (5 bases). The CDR3 region has the DNA TGTGCCAGCAGTGAAGCGATCCGGGGGGGTCAGCCCCAGCATTTT. This encodes CASSEAIRGGQPQHF.